This TCR beta chain derives from a study of T cell changes during pregnancy in multiple sclerosis. Per germline, CDR1 LNHNV and CDR2 YYDKDF (reference sequence). Trimming shortened V by 3 bases and J by 4 bases, and 15 bases separated the two germline ends. This CDR3 region has 15 residues. Some clones are missing from TCRdb's copy, which holds only in-frame ones; the method was immunoSEQ multiplex PCR. The sample yields around 100,000 clones, about nine tenths seen once. Sequences were derived from peripheral blood, sampled after pregnancy. J is TRBJ1-1 and V is TRBV15, with a weak D call TRBD1 (6 bases). The TCR was taken from a female donor with multiple sclerosis, enrolled in a pregnancy study. The CDR3 DNA is TGTGCCACCAGCAGGCCCTCTGGGGACACCACTGAAGCTTTCTTT. As protein: CATSRPSGDTTEAFF. The variable domain in full, with the rest retrieved from reference TRBV15 and TRBJ1-1, is DAMVIQNPRYQVTQFGKPVTLSCSQTLNHNVMYWYQQKSSQAPKLLFHYYDKDFNNEADTPDNFQSRRPNTSFCFLDIRSPGLGDTAMYLCATSRPSGDTTEAFFGQGTRLTVV.